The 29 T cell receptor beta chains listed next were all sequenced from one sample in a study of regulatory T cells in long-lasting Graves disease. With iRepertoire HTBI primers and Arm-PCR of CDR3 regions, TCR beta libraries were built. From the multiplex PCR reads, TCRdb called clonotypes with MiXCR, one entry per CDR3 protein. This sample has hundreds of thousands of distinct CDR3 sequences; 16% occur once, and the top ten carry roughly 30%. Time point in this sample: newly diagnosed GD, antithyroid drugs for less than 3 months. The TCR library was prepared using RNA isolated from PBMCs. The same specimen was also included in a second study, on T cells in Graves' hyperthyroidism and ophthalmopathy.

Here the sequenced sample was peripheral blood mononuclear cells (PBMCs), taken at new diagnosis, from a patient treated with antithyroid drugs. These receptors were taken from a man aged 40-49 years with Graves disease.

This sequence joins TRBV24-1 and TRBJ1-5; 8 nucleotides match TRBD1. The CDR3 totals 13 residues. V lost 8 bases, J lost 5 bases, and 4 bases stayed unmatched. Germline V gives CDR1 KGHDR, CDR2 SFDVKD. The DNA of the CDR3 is TGTGCCACCACGGCAGGGGGCGATCAGCCCCAGCATTTT. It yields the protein CATTAGGDQPQHF.

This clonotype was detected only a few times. This CDR3 is CASSDRDRGENSPLHF. The DNA of the CDR3 is TGTGCCAGCAGCGACCGGGACAGGGGGGAAAATTCACCCCTCCACTTT. J is TRBJ1-6 and V is TRBV3-1; 11 nucleotides align to TRBD1. This CDR3 has 16 residues. J lost 7 bases, V lost 5 bases, and 7 bases had no gene match. Per germline, CDR1 LGHDT and CDR2 YNNKEL (reference sequence).

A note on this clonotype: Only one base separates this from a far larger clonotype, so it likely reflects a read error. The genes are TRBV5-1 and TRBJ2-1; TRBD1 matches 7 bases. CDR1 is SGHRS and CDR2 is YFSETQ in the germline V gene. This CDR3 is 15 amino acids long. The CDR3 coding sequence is TGTGCCAGCAGCTTTGGGACAGATCCTACTAAGACCCAGTTCTTC. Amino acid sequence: CASSFGTDPTKTQFF.

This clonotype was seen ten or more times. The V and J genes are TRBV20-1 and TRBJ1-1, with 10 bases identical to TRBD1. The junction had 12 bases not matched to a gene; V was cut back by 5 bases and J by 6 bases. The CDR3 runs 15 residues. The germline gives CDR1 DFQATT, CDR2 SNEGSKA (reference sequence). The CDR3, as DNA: TGCAGTGCTCGACAGGGGGCGCGGAGAAGTTCTGAAGCTTTCTTT. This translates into CSARQGARRSSEAFF.

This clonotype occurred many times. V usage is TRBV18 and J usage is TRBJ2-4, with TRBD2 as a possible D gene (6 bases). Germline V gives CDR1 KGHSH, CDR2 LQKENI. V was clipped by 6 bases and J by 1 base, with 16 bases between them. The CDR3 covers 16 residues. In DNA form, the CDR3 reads TGTGCCAGCTCGGCGGTGGGGAGGCCCGCCAAAAACATTCAGTACTTC. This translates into CASSAVGRPAKNIQYF.

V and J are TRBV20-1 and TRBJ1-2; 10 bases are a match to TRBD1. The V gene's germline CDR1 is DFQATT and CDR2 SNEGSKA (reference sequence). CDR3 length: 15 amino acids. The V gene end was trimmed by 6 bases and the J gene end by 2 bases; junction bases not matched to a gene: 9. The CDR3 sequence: CSALTDRGQNYGYTF. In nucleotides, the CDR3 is TGCAGTGCCCTGACCGACAGGGGGCAGAACTATGGCTACACCTTC.

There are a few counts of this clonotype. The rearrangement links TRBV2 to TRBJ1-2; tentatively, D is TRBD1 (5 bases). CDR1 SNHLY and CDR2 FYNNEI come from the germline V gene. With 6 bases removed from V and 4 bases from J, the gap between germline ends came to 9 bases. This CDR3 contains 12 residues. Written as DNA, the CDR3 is TGTGCCAGCAGCGACGACAGCTATGGCTACACCTTC. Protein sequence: CASSDDSYGYTF.

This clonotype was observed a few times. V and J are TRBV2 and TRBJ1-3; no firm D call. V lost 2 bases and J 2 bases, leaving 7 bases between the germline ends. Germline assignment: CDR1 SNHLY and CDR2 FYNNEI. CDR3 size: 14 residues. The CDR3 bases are TGTGCCAGCAGTGAATCGAAGACTGGAAACACCATATATTTT. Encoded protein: CASSESKTGNTIYF. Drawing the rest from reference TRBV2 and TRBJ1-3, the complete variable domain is EPEVTQTPSHQVTQMGQEVILRCVPISNHLYFYWYRQILGQKVEFLVSFYNNEISEKSEIFDDQFSVERPDGSNFTLKIRSTKLEDSAMYFCASSESKTGNTIYFGEGSWLTVV.

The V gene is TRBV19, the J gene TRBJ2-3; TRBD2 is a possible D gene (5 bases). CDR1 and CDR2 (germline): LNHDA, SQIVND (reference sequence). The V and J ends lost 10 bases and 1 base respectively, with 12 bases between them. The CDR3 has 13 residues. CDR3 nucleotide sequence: TGTGCCACGGCGGGCGCTCGCACAGATACGCAGTATTTT. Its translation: CATAGARTDTQYF.

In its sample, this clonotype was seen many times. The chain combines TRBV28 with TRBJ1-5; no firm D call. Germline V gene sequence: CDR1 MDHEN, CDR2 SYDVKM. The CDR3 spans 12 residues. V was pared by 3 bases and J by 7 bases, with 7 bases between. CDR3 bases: TGTGCCAGCAGTTTCATGGGACAGCCCCAGCATTTT. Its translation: CASSFMGQPQHF.

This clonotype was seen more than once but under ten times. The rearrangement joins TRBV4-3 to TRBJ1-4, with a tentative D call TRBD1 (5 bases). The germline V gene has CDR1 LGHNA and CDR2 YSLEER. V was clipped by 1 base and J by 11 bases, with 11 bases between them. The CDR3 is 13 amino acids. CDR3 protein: CASSQVGPAKLFF. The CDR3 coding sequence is TGCGCCAGCAGCCAAGTGGGGCCTGCGAAACTGTTTTTT.

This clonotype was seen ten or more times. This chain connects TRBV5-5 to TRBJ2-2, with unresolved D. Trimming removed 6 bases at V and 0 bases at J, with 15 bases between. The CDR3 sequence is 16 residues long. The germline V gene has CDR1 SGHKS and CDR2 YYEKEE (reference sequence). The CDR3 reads CASTPLQTSNTGELFF. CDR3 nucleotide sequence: TGTGCCAGCACACCGCTCCAGACCTCGAACACCGGGGAGCTGTTTTTT.

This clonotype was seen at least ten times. The CDR3 loop is CSARDRLTTSYEQYF. For the CDR3, the DNA is TGCAGTGCTAGGGATAGACTAACAACCTCCTACGAGCAGTACTTC. This sequence joins TRBV20-1 and TRBJ2-7, with D maybe TRBD2 (5 bases). CDR1 DFQATT and CDR2 SNEGSKA come from the germline V gene (reference sequence). The CDR3 covers 15 residues. The V end was cut by 3 bases, the J end by 0 bases, with 15 bases between.

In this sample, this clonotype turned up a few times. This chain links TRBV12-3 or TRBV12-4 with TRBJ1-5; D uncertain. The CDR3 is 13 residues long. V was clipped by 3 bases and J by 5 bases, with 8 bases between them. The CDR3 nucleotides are TGTGCCAGCAGTTTTATCGGGGATCAGCCCCAGCATTTT. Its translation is CASSFIGDQPQHF.

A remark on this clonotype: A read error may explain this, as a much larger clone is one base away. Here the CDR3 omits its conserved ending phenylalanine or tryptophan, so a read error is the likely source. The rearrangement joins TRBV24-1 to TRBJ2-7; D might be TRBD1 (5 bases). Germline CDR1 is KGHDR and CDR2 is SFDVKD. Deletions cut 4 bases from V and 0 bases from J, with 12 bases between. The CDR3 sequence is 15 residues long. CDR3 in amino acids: CATSDRTTTSYEQYL. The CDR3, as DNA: TGTGCCACCAGTGACCGGACAACGACCTCCTACGAGCAGTACCTC.

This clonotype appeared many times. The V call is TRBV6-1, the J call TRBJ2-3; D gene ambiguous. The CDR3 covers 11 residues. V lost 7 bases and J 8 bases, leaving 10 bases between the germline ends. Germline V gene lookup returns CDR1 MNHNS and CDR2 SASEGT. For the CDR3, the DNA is TGTGCCAGCATGGGCTTCACTACGCAGTATTTT. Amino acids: CASMGFTTQYF.

The CDR3 DNA sequence: TGCGCCAGCACATCCCGGGACTCCCGCACAGATACGCAGTATTTT. As protein: CASTSRDSRTDTQYF. The chain joins TRBV5-1 to TRBJ2-3, with a weak D call TRBD2 (6 bases). Trimming left V 6 bases short and J 1 base short, with 15 bases between. Per germline, CDR1 SGHRS and CDR2 YFSETQ. The CDR3 has 15 residues.

In nucleotides, the CDR3 is TGTGCCAGCAGTGAAATGCGGGCCAGCTACAATGAGCAGTTCTTC. Its protein product is CASSEMRASYNEQFF. The V and J genes are TRBV2 and TRBJ2-1, with D possibly being TRBD2 (5 bases). CDR1 and CDR2 from the germline V gene are SNHLY and FYNNEI. V was cut by 2 bases and J by 3 bases, with 11 bases left in between. This CDR3 contains 15 residues.

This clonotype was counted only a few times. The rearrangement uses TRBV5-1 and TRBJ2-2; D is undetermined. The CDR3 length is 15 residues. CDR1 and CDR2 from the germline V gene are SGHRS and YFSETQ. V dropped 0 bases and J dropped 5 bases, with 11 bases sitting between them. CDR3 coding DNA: TGCGCCAGCAGCTTGGGTGGGCCAAGGACCGGGGAGCTGTTTTTT. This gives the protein CASSLGGPRTGELFF.

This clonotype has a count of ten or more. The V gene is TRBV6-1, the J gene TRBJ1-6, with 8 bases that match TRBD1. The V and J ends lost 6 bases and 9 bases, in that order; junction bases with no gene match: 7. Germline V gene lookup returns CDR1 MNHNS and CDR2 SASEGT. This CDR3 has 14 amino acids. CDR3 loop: CASSRTGRVSPLHF. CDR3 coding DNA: TGTGCCAGCAGCAGGACAGGGCGAGTTTCACCCCTCCACTTT.

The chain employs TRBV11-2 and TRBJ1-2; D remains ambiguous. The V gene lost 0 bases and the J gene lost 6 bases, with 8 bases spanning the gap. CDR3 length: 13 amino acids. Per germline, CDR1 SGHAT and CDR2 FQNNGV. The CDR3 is CASSLDVFDGYTF. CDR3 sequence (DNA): TGTGCCAGCAGCTTAGACGTCTTTGATGGCTACACCTTC. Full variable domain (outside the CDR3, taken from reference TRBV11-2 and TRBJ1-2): EAGVAQSPRYKIIEKRQSVAFWCNPISGHATLYWYQQILGQGPKLLIQFQNNGVVDDSQLPKDRFSAERLKGVDSTLKIQPAKLEDSAVYLCASSLDVFDGYTFGSGTRLTVV.

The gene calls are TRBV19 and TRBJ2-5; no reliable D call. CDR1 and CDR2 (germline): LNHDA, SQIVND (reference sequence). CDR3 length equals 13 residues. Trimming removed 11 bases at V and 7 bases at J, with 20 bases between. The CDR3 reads CAPQLHPKGTQYF. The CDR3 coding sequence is TGTGCCCCCCAACTACACCCCAAAGGGACCCAGTACTTC.

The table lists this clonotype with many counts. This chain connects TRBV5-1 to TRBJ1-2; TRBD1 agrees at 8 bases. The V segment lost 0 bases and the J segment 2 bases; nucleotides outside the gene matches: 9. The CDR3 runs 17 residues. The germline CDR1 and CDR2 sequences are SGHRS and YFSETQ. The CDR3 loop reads CASSLVMGQASNYGYTF. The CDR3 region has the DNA TGCGCCAGCAGCTTGGTCATGGGACAGGCTTCCAACTATGGCTACACCTTC.

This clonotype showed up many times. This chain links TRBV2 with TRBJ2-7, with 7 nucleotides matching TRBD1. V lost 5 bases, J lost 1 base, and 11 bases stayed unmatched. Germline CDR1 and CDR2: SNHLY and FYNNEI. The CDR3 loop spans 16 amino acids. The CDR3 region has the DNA TGTGCCAGCAGTACCACATTTAGGACAGGATCCTACGAGCAGTACTTC. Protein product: CASSTTFRTGSYEQYF.

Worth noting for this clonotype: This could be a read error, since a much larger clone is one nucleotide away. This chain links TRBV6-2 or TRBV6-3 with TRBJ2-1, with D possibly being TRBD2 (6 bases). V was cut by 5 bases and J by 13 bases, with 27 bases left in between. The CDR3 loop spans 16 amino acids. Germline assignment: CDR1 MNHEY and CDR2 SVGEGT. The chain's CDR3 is CASSNREELAAETQFF. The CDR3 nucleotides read TGTGCCAGCAGTAATAGGGAAGAACTAGCTGCGGAGACCCAGTTCTTC.

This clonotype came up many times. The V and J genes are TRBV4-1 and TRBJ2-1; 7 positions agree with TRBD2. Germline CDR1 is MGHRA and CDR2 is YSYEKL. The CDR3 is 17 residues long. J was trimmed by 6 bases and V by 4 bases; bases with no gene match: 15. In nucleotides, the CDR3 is TGCGCCAGCAGCCGTGCCATCGGACTAGTTCGAGGCAATGAGCAGTTCTTC. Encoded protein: CASSRAIGLVRGNEQFF.

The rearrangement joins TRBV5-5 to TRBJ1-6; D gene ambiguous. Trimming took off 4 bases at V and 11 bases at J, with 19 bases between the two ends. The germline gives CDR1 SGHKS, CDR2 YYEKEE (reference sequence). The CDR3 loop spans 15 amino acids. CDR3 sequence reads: CASSIGNRFLTPLHF. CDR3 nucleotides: TGTGCCAGCAGCATCGGTAACAGATTTCTAACACCCCTCCACTTT.

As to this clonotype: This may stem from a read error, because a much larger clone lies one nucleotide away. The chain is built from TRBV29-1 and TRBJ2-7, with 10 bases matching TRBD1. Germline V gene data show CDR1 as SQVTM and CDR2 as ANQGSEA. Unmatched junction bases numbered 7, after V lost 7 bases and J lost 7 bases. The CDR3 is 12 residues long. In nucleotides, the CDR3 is TGCAGCGCAGGGACAGGGGATGGTGAGCAGTACTTC. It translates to CSAGTGDGEQYF.

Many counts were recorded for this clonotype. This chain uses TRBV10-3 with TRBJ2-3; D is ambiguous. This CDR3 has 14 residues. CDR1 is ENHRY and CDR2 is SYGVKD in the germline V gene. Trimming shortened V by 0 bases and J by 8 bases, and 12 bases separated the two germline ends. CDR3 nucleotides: TGTGCCATCAGTGAGTCGCCGGAGACGGGTACGCAGTATTTT. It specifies CAISESPETGTQYF.